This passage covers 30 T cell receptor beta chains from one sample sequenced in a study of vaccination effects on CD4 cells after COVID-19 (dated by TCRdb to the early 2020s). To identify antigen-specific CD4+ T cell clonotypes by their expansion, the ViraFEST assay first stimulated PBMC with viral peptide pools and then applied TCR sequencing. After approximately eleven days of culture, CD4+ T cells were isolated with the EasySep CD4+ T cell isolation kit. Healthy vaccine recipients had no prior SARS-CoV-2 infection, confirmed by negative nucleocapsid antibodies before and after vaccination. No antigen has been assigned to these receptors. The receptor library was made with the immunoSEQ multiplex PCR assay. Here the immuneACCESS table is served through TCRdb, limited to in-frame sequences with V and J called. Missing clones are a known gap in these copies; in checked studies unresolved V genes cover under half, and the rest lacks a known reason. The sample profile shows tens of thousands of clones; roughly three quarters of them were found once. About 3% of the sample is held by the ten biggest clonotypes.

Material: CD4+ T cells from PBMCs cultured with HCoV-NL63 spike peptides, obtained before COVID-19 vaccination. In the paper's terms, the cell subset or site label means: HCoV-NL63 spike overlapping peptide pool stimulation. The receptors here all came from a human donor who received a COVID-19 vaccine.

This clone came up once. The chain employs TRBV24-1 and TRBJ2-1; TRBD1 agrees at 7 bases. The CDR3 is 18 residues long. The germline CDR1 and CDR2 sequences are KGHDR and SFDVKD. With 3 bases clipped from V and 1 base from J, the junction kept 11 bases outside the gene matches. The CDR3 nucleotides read TGTGCCACCAGTGATCCACGTGGCCACAGGGGATCCTACAATGAGCAGTTCTTC. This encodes CATSDPRGHRGSYNEQFF.

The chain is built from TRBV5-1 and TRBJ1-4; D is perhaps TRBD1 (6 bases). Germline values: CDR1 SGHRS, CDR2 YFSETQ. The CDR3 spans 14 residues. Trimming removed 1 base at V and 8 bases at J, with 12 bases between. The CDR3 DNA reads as TGCGCCAGCAGCTTGACAGGGAATCGGGAAAAACTGTTTTTT. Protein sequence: CASSLTGNREKLFF.

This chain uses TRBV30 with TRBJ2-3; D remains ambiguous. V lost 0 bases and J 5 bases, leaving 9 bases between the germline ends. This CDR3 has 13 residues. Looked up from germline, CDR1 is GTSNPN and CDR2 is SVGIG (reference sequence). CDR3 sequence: CAWSVPLRDTQYF. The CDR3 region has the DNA TGTGCCTGGAGTGTACCCTTACGAGATACGCAGTATTTT.

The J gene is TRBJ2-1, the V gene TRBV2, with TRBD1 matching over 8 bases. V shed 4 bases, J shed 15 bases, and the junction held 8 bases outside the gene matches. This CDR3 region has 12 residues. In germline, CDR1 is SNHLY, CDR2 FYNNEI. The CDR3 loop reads CASSVLQGVPFF. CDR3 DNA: TGTGCCAGCAGTGTACTACAGGGGGTTCCGTTCTTC.

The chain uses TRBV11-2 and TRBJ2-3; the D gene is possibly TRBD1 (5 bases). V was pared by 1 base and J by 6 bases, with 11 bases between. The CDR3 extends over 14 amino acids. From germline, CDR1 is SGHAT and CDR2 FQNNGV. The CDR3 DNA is TGTGCCAGCAGCTTAGCGAGTAGGGGTGATACGCAGTATTTT. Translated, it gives CASSLASRGDTQYF. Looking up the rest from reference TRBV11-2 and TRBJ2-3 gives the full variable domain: EAGVAQSPRYKIIEKRQSVAFWCNPISGHATLYWYQQILGQGPKLLIQFQNNGVVDDSQLPKDRFSAERLKGVDSTLKIQPAKLEDSAVYLCASSLASRGDTQYFGPGTRLTVL.

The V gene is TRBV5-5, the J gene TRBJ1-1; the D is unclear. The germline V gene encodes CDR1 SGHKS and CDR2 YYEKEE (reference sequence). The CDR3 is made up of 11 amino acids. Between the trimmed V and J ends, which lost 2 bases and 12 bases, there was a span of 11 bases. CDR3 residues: CASSFGRSTFF. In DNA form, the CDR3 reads TGTGCCAGCAGCTTCGGGCGTTCGACTTTCTTT.

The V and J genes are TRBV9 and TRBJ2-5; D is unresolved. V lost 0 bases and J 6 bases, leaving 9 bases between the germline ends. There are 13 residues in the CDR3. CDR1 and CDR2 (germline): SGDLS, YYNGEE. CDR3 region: CASSVGSSQTQYF. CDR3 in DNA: TGTGCCAGCAGCGTAGGGAGTTCCCAGACCCAGTACTTC.

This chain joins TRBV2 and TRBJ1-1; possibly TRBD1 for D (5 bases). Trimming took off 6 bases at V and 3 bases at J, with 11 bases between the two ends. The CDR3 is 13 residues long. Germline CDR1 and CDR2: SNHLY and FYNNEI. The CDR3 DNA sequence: TGTGCCAGCAGCGCGGGACTGGACACTGAAGCTTTCTTT. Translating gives CASSAGLDTEAFF.

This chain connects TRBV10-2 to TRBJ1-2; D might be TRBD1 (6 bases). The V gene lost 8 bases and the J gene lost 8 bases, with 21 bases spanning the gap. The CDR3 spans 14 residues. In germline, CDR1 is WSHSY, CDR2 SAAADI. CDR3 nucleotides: TGCGCCAGCGTTCCCTACAGGGCAGGGGAGGGCTACACCTTC. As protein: CASVPYRAGEGYTF.

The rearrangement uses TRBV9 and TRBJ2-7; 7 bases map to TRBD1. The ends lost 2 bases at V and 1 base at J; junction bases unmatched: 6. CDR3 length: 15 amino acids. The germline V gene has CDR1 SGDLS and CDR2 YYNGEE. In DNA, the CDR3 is TGTGCCAGCAGCGTTACCGGGACAGATTCCTACGAGCAGTACGTC. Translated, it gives CASSVTGTDSYEQYV.

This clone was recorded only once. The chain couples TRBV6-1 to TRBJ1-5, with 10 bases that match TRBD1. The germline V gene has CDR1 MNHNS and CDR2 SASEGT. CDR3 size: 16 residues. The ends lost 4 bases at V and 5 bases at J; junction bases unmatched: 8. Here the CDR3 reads CASSVYGDRGYQPQHF. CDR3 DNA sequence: TGTGCCAGCAGTGTTTACGGGGACAGGGGATATCAGCCCCAGCATTTT.

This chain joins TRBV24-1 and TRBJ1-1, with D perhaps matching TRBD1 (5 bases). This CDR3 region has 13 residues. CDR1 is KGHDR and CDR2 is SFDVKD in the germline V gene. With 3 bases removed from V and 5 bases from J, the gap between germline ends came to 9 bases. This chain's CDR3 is CATSDVWGTEAFF. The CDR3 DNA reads TGTGCCACCAGTGATGTATGGGGGACTGAAGCTTTCTTT.

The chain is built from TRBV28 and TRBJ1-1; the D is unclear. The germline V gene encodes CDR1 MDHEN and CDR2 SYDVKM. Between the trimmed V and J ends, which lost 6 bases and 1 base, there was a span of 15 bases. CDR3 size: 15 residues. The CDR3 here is CASSPQSAWNTEAFF. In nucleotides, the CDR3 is TGTGCCAGCAGCCCCCAAAGTGCCTGGAACACTGAAGCTTTCTTT.

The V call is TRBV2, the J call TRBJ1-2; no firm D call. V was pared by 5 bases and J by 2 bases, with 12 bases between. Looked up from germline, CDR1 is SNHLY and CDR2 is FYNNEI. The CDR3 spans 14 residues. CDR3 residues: CASSSRIQNYGYTF. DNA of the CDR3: TGTGCCAGCAGTTCAAGAATACAGAACTATGGCTACACCTTC.

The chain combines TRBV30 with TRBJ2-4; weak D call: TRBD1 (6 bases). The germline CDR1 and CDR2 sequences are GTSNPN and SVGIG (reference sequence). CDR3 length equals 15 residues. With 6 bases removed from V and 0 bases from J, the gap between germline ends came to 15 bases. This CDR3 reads CACRNREIAKNIQYF. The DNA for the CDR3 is TGTGCCTGCAGAAACAGGGAAATAGCCAAAAACATTCAGTACTTC.

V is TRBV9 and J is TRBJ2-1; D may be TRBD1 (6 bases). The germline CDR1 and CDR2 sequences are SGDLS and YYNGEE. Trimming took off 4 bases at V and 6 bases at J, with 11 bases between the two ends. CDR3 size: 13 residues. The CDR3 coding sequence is TGTGCCAGCAGCACCAACAGGGCCAATGAGCAGTTCTTC. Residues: CASSTNRANEQFF.

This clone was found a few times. CDR3 region: CASSVGTSTEAFF. CDR3 nucleotide sequence: TGTGCCAGCAGCGTAGGCACCTCCACTGAAGCTTTCTTT. The rearrangement joins TRBV9 to TRBJ1-1; D is unclear. The CDR3 contains 13 residues. V was cut by 0 bases and J by 4 bases, with 7 bases left in between. Germline V lookup: CDR1 SGDLS, CDR2 YYNGEE.

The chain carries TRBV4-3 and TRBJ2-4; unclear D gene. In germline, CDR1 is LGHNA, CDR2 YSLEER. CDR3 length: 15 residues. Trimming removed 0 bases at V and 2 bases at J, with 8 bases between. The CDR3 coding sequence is TGCGCCAGCAGCCAAGACGTGGGCTCCAAAAACATTCAGTACTTC. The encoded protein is CASSQDVGSKNIQYF.

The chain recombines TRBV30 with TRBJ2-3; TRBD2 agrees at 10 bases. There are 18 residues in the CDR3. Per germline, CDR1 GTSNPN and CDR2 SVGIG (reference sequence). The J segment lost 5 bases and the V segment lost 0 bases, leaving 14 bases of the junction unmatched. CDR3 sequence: CAWSVRSGGGRIGDTQYF. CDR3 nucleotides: TGTGCCTGGAGTGTTAGGAGCGGGGGGGGGCGAATCGGAGATACGCAGTATTTT.

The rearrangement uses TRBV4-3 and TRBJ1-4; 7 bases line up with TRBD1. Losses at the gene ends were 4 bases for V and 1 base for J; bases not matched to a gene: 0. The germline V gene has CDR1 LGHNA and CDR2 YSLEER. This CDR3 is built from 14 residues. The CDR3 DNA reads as TGCGCCAGCAGCCGGGACAGAACTAATGAAAAACTGTTTTTT. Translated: CASSRDRTNEKLFF.

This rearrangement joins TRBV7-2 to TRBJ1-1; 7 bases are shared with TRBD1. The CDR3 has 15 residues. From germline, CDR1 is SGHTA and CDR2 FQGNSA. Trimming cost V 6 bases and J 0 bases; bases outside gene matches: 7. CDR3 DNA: TGTGCCAGCAGATATTCTCAGGGGGTGAACACTGAAGCTTTCTTT. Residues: CASRYSQGVNTEAFF. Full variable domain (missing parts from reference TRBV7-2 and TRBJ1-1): GAGVSQSPSNKVTEKGKDVELRCDPISGHTALYWYRQSLGQGLEFLIYFQGNSAPDKSGLPSDRFSAERTGGSVSTLTIQRTQQEDSAVYLCASRYSQGVNTEAFFGQGTRLTVV.

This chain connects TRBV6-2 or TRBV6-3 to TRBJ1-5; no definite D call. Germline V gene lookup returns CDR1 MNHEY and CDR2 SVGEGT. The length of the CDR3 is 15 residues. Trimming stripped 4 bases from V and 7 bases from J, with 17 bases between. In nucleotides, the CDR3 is TGTGCCAGCAGTTTTACGCTACTAGCAGGACAGCCCCAGCATTTT. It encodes CASSFTLLAGQPQHF.

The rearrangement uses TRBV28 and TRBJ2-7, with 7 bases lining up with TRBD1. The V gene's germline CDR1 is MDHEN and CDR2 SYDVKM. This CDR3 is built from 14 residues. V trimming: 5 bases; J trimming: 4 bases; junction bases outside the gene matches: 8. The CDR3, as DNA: TGTGCCAGCAGTACCGGGACAGCGACTTACGAGCAGTACGTC. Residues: CASSTGTATYEQYV.

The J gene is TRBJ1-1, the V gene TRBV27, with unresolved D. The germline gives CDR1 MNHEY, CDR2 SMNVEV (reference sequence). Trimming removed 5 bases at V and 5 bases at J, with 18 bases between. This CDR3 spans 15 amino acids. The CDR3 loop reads CASSPRLGTSTEAFF. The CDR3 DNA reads TGTGCCAGCAGTCCCCGGTTGGGTACGAGTACTGAAGCTTTCTTT.

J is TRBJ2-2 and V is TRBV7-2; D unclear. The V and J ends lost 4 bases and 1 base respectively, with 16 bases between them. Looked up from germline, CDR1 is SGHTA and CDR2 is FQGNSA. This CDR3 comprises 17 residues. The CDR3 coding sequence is TGTGCCAGCAGCTCTTCCCCTGGGCCCTGGAACACCGGGGAGCTGTTTTTT. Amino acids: CASSSSPGPWNTGELFF.

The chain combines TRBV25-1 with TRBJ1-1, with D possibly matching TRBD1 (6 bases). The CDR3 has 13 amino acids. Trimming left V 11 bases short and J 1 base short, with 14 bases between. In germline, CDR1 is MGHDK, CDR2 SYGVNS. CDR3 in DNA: TGTGCCTCCCGCGGGGGGCAGAACACTGAAGCTTTCTTT. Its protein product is CASRGGQNTEAFF.

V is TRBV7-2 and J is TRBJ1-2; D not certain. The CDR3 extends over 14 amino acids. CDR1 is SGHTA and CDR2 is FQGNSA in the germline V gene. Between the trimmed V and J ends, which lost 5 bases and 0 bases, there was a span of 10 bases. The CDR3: CASSPDPTNYGYTF. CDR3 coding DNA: TGTGCCAGCAGCCCAGACCCGACTAACTATGGCTACACCTTC.

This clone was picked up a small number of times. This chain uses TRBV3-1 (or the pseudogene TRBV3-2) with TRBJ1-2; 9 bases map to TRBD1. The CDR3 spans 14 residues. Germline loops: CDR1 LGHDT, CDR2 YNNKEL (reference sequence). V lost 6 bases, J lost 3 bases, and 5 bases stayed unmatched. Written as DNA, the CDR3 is TGTGCCAGCAGTCGACAGGGGGAAGACTATGGCTACACCTTC. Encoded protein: CASSRQGEDYGYTF.

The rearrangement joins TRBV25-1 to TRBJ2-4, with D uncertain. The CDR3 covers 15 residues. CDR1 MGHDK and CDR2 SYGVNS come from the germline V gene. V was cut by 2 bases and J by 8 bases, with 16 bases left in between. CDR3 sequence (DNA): TGTGCCAGCAGTGAAGGTAGGCCCGGTATCGACATTCAGTACTTC. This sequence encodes CASSEGRPGIDIQYF.

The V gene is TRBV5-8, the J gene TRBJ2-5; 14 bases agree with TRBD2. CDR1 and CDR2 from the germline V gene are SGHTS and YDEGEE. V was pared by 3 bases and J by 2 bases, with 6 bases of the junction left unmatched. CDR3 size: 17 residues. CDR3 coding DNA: TGTGCCAGCAGCTCTGGGACTAGCGGGGGAGTTCAAGAGACCCAGTACTTC. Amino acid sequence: CASSSGTSGGVQETQYF.